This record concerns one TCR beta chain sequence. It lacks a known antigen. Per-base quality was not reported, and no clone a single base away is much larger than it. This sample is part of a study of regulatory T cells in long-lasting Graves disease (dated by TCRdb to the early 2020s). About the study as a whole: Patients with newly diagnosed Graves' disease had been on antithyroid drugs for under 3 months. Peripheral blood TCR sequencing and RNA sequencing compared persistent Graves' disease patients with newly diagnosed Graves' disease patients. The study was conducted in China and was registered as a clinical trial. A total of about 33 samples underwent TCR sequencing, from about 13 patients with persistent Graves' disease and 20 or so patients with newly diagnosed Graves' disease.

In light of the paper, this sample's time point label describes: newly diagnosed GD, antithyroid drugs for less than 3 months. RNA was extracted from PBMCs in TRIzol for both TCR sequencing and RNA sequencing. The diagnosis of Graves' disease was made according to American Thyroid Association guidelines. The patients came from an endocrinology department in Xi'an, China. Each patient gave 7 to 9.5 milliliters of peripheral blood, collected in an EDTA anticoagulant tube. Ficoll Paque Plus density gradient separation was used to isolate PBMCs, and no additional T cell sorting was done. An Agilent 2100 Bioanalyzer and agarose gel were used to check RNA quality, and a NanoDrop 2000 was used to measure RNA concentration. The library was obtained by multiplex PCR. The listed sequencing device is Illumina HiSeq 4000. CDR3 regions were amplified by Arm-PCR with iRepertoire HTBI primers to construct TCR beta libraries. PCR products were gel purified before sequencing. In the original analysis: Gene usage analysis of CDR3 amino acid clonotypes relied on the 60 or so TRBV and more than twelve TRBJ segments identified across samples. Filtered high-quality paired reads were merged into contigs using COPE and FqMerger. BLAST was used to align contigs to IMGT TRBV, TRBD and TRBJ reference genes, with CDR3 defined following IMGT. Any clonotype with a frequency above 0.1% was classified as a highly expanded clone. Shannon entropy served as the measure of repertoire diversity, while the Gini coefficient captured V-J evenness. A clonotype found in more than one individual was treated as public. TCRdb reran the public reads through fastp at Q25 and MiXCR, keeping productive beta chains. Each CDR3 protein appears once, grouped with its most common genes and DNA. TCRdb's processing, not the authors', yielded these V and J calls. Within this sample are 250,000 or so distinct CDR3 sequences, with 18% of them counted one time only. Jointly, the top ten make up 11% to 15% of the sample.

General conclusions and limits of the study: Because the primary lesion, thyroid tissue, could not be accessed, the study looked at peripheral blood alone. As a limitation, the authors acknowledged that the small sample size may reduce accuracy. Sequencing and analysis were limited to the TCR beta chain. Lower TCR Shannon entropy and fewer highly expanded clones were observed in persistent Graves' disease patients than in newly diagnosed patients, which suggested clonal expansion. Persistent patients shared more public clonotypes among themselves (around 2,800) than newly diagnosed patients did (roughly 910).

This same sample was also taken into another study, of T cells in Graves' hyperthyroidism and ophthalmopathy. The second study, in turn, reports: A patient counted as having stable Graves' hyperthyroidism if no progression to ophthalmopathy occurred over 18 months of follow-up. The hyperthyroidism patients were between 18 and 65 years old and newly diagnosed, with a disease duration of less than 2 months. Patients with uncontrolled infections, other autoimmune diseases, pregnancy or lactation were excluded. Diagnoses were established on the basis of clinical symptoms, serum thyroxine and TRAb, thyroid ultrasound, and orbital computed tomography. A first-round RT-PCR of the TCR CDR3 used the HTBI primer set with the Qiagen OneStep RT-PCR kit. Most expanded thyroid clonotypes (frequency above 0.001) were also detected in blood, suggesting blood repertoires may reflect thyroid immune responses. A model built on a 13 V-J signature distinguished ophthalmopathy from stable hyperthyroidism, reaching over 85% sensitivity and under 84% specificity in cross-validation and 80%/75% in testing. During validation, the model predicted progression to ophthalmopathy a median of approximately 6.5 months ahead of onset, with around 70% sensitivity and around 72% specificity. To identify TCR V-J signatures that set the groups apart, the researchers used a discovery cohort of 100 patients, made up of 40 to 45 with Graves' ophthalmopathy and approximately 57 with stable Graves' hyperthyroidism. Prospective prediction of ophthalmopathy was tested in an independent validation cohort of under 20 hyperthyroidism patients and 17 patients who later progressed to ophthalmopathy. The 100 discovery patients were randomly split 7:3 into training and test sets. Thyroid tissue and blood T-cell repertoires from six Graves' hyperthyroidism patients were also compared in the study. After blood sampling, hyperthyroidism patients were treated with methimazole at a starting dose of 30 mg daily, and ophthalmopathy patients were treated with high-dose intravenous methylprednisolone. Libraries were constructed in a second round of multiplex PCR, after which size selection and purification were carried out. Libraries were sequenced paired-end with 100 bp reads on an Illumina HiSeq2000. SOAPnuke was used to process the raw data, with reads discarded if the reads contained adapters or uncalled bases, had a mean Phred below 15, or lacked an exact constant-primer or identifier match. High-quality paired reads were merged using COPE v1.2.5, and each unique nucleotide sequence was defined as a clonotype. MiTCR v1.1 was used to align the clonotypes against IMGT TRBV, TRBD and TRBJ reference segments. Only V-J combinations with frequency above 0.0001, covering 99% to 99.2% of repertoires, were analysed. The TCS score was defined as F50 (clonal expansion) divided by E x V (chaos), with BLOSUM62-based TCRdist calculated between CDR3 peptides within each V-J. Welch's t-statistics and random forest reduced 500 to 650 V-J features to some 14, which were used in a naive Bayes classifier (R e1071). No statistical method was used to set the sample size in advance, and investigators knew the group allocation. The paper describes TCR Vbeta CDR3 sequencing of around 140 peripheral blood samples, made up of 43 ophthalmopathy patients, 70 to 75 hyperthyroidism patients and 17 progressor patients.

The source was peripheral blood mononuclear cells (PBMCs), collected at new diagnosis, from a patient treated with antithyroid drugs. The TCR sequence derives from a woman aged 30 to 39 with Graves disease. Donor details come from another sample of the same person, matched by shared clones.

The bases read TGTGCCTACAGGATAAGATACACTGAAGCTTTCTTT. Translated, this gives CAYRIRYTEAFF. The rearrangement combines TRBV30 with TRBJ1-1, with a weak D call of TRBD1 (5 bases match). The trim is 7 bases for V and 3 bases for J, with a gap of 12 bases between the germline ends. Sequences GTSNPN (CDR1) and SVGIG (CDR2) are obtained from the germline V gene (reference sequence). Inclusive of the bounding cysteine and phenylalanine, the CDR3 is 12 residues long. Solely the CDR3 DNA is kept, with 36 bases framed from the first base.